This TCR beta chain was observed in a study of cytomegalovirus exposure and HLA in healthy donors. Nominally healthy donors were sampled, though unrecorded immune exposures were likely. About this clone: Antigen: not known.

The primer mix had 60 Vbeta and 13 Jbeta primers. Method: immunoSEQ multiplex PCR; TCRdb's copy keeps in-frame clones and lacks some. Altogether tens of thousands of clones are present, around two thirds being singletons, with the ten largest covering 6.5% to 7.5%. Broader study findings: In a later analysis, several top co-occurrence clusters appeared linked to parvovirus B19, influenza, CMV and Epstein-Barr virus.

V was cut by 8 bases and J by 5 bases, with 16 bases left in between. Germline V lookup: CDR1 SGDLS, CDR2 YYNGEE. The CDR3 is made up of 13 amino acids. Sequenced material: PBMCs. The V gene is TRBV9, the J gene TRBJ2-5; a possible D gene is TRBD1 (5 bases). The TCR originated in a woman aged 50 to 60 in good health and CMV-seropositive. The CDR3 sequence is CASSQGLGETQYF. The CDR3 coding sequence is TGTGCCAGTTCCCAGGGCCTCGGGGAGACCCAGTACTTC.